This TCR beta chain was retrieved from a study of shared clonotypes between healthy human individuals. Libraries were prepared by immunoSEQ multiplex PCR; TCRdb keeps only in-frame clonotypes and omits some of them. This sample has millions of clones, with more than 85% found just once. Only CD45RO-negative cells positively selected for CCR7 counted as naive CD8 cells, so terminally differentiated effector memory CD45RA+ cells were excluded. This CDR3 is 15 amino acids long. Germline values: CDR1 SEHNR, CDR2 FQNEAQ (reference sequence). The V and J ends lost 4 bases and 6 bases, in that order; junction bases with no gene match: 9.

The TCR was taken from a man aged 18 to 35 in good health. Some clones in this sample may be carry-over from other donors' samples. This chain uses TRBV7-9 with TRBJ2-1; 7 bases line up with TRBD2. Material for sequencing was naive CD8+ T cells from PBMCs. CDR3 nucleotide sequence: TGTGCCAGCAGCTCCCGCTTCGGGGGGAGCAATGAGCAGTTCTTC. Protein: CASSSRFGGSNEQFF.